The sequence of this TCR beta chain was determined in a study of CD4 T cells in relation to SARS-CoV-2 and coronaviruses. On this clone: Antigen: not known.

Study-wide results and caveats: Compared with monoreactive clones, crossreactive clones showed significantly weaker SARS-CoV-2 expansion. Approximately 65% of donors had memory CD4+ clonotypes crossrecognizing SARS-CoV-2 and common cold coronavirus spike. The cross-reactivity analysis covered only spike protein, not other viral proteins.

TCRdb keeps only in-frame clones here, not all; method: immunoSEQ multiplex PCR. The sample consists of about 15,000 clones, roughly 82% of them appearing once. Before the COVID-19 pandemic, during about 2010-2018, CD4+ T cells were taken from unexposed donors. CD4+ T cells were isolated from the cells after less than 13 days of culture. The germline V gene has CDR1 SGHDT and CDR2 YYEEEE. This CDR3 region has 15 residues. V was cut by 3 bases and J by 1 base, with 13 bases left in between. The material sequenced was CD4+ T cells from PBMCs, cultured in vitro. J is TRBJ1-1 and V is TRBV5-6; D not certain. The receptor was isolated from a human donor in good health. CDR3 DNA: TGTGCCAGCAGCTGGGAGGGCAGACCGAACACTGAAGCTTTCTTT. This sequence encodes CASSWEGRPNTEAFF.